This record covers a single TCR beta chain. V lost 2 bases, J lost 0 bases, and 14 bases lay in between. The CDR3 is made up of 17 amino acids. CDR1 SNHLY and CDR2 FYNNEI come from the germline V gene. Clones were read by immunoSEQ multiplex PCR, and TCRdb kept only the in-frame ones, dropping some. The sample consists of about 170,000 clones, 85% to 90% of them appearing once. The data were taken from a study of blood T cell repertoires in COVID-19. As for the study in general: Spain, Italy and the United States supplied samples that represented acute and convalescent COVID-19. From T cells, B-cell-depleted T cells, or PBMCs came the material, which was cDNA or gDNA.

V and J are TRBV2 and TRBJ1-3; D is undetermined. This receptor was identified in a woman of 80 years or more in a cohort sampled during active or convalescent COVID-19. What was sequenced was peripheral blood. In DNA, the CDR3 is TGTGCCAGCAGTGAACCTTGGAGATTCAACTCTGGAAACACCATATATTTT. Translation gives CASSEPWRFNSGNTIYF.